This T cell receptor (beta chain) was identified in a study of OX40 agonist ivuxolimab in advanced cancers. Overall study context: Checkpoint inhibitors had been given previously to approximately 40% of patients. Overall study results and limits: Clonal expansion by week 6 occurred in CD4+ and CD8+ blood T cells (at 0.1 to 3.0 mg/kg). Partial responders at 0.1-3.0 mg/kg showed near-lowest clonal expansion.

Notes on this clone: Its cognate antigen is unknown.

Germline values: CDR1 MNHEY, CDR2 SMNVEV (reference sequence). Losses at the gene ends were 6 bases for V and 10 bases for J; bases not matched to a gene: 6. CDR3 length: 13 amino acids. TCRdb's table, derived via immunoSEQ multiplex PCR, lists solely in-frame clones and lacks some. The data show tens of thousands of clones, about 89% seen once. V gene TRBV27 combines with J gene TRBJ2-7; 13 positions agree with TRBD2. This receptor was obtained from an adult with an advanced solid tumor such as melanoma, head and neck, liver or kidney cancer. The sample was CD4+ or CD8+ T cells sorted from blood, taken in a trial of the OX40 agonist ivuxolimab. CDR3 DNA: TGTGCCAGCAGCTGGACTAGCGGGAGTGAACAGTACTTC. Its translation is CASSWTSGSEQYF.